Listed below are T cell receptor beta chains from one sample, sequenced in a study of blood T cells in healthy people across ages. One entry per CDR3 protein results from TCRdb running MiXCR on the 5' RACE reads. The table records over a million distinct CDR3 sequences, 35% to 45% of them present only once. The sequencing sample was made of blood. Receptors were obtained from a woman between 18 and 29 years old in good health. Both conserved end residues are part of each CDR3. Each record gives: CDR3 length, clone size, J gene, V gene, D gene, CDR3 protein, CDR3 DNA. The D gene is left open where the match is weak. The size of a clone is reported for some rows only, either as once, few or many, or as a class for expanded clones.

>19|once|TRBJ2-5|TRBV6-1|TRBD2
CASSLGGREVLSYQETQYF
TGTGCCAGCAGTCTAGGGGGGCGGGAGGTTCTTTCGTACCAAGAGACCCAGTACTTC
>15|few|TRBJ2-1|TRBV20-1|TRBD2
CSADSLAGGLGEQFF
TGCAGTGCTGACTCTTTAGCGGGAGGGCTTGGTGAGCAGTTCTTC
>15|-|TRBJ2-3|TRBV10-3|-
CAISEGIGGVWTQYF
TGTGCTATCAGTGAAGGCATTGGGGGAGTGTGGACGCAGTATTTT
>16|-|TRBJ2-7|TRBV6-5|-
CASSYSQGRILHEQYF
TGTGCCAGCAGTTACTCTCAGGGGAGGATTCTTCACGAGCAGTACTTC
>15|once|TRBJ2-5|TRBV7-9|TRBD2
CASSLTTSGVETQYF
TGTGCCAGCAGCTTAACCACTAGCGGGGTAGAGACCCAGTACTTC
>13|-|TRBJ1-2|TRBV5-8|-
CAPAIRTNYGYTF
TGTGCACCAGCAATTCGCACCAACTATGGCTATACCTTC
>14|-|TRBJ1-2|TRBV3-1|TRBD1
CASTEAGGVYGYTF
TGTGCCAGCACCGAGGCAGGGGGTGTCTATGGCTACACCTTC
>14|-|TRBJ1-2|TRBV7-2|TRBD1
CASSSPGQKSGYTF
TGTGCCAGCAGCTCTCCGGGACAGAAAAGTGGCTACACCTTC
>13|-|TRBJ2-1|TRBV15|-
CATSRGPQGEQFF
TGTGCCACCAGCAGAGGACCCCAGGGTGAGCAGTTCTTC
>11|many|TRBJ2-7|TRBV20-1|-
CSARGGYEQYF
TGCAGTGCTAGAGGAGGTTACGAGCAGTACTTC
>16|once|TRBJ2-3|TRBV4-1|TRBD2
CASSQDGTSGGTAQYF
TGCGCCAGCAGCCAAGACGGGACTAGCGGGGGAACGGCGCAGTATTTT
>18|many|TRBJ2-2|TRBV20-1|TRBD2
CSARDLETSIANTGELFF
TGCAGTGCTAGAGATCTTGAGACTAGCATCGCGAACACCGGGGAGCTGTTTTTT
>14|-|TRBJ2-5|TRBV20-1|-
CSARDGRLQETQYF
TGCAGTGCTAGAGATGGCAGGCTCCAAGAGACCCAGTACTTC
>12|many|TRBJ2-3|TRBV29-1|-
CSAWDNTDTQYF
TGCAGCGCTTGGGACAACACAGATACGCAGTATTTT
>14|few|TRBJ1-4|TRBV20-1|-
CSARGQLADEKLFF
TGCAGTGCTAGAGGACAGCTAGCGGATGAAAAACTGTTTTTT
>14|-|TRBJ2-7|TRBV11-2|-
CASGLQEQGDPQYF
TGTGCCAGCGGCTTACAGGAGCAGGGTGATCCGCAGTACTTC
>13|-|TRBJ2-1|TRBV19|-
CATVARASDEQFF
TGTGCCACTGTGGCCAGGGCCAGTGATGAGCAGTTCTTC
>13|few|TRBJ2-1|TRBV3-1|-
CASSQRLDNEQFF
TGTGCCAGCAGCCAGCGACTAGACAATGAGCAGTTCTTC
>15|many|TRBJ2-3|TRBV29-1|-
CSVEALSFHPDTQYF
TGCAGCGTTGAAGCCCTTTCGTTTCACCCAGATACGCAGTATTTT
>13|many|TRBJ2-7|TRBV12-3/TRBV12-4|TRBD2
CASSFGTTYEQYF
TGTGCCAGCAGCTTTGGGACTACCTACGAGCAGTACTTC
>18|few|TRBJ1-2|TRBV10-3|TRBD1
CAISEASGTGAFNYGYTF
TGTGCCATCAGTGAGGCTTCCGGGACAGGGGCTTTTAACTATGGCTACACCTTC
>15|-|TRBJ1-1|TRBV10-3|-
CAIRPTGWQNTEAFF
TGTGCCATCAGGCCGACAGGTTGGCAGAACACTGAAGCTTTCTTT
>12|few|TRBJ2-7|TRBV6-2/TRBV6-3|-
CASSYRAHEQYF
TGTGCCAGCAGTTACCGGGCTCACGAGCAGTACTTC
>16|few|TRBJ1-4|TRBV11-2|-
CASSSAWGTTNEKLFF
TGTGCCAGCAGCTCAGCGTGGGGTACAACTAATGAAAAACTGTTTTTT
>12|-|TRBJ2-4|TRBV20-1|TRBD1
CSASGTGNIQYF
TGCAGTGCTAGTGGGACAGGGAACATTCAGTACTTC
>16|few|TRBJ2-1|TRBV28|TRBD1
CASSPSGQGALNEQFF
TGTGCCAGCAGTCCCTCCGGACAGGGGGCGCTTAATGAGCAGTTCTTC
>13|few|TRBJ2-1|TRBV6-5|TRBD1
CASRQGVRAEQFF
TGTGCCAGCCGACAGGGGGTTAGGGCTGAGCAGTTCTTC
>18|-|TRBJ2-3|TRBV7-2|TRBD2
CASSLGLAGYRRTDTQYF
TGTGCCAGCAGCCTGGGACTAGCGGGATACCGTCGCACAGATACGCAGTATTTT
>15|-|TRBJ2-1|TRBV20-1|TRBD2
CSASRGGFSYNEQFF
TGCAGTGCTTCCCGCGGGGGGTTCTCCTACAATGAGCAGTTCTTC
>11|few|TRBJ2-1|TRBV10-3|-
CAISSANEQFF
TGTGCCATCAGCAGTGCGAATGAGCAGTTCTTC
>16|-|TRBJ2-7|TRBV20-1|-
CSARDLSRGLTYEQYF
TGCAGTGCTAGAGATCTCTCCAGGGGCCTAACCTACGAGCAGTACTTC
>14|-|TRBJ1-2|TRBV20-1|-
CSASGSGILYGYTF
TGCAGTGCTAGCGGTTCAGGGATCCTGTATGGCTACACCTTC
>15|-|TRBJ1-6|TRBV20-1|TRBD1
CSARVRQGENSPLHF
TGCAGTGCTAGGGTCAGGCAGGGGGAAAATTCACCCCTCCACTTT
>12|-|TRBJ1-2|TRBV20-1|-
CSARQWSPGYTF
TGCAGTGCTAGACAGTGGTCTCCTGGCTACACCTTC
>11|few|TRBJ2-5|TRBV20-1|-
CSARDPPTQYF
TGCAGTGCTAGAGATCCCCCGACCCAGTACTTC
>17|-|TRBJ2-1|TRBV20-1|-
CSASLLGRDDSYNEQFF
TGCAGTGCTAGTTTATTGGGGCGGGATGACTCCTACAATGAGCAGTTCTTC
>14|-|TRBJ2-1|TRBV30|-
CAWGREVAYNEQFF
TGTGCCTGGGGCAGGGAGGTTGCCTACAATGAGCAGTTCTTC
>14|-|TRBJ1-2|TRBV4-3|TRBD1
CANAQGVANYGYTF
TGCGCCAATGCCCAGGGGGTAGCTAACTATGGCTACACCTTC
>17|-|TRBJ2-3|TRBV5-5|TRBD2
CTSSLGTSGGFTDTQYF
TGTACCAGCAGCTTGGGGACTAGCGGGGGATTCACAGATACGCAGTATTTT
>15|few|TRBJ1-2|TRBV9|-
CASSGGHPMLGGYTF
TGTGCCAGCAGCGGGGGACATCCTATGCTGGGTGGCTACACCTTC
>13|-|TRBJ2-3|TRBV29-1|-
CSVEGLHTDTQYF
TGCAGCGTTGAGGGGCTTCACACAGATACGCAGTATTTT
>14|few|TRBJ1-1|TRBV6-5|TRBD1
CASSYGTGLTEAFF
TGTGCCAGCAGTTACGGGACAGGGTTAACTGAAGCTTTCTTT
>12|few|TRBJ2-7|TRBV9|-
CASSGQGHEQYF
TGTGCCAGCTCGGGGCAGGGTCACGAGCAGTACTTC
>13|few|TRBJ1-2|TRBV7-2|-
CASSHPTTVGYTF
TGTGCCAGCAGCCACCCGACAACGGTGGGCTACACCTTC